This passage covers 17 T cell receptor beta chains from one sample sequenced in a study of blood T cell repertoires in COVID-19. Using immunoSEQ multiplex PCR, the repertoire was profiled, and TCRdb retains in-frame clones only, with some absent. Here the sample spans around 180,000 clones, approximately 85% being singletons. Sequencing used peripheral blood. The receptor set was obtained from a man aged 55 to 70 with acute or convalescent COVID-19.

The chain links TRBV14 to TRBJ2-7, with 8 bases fitting TRBD1. CDR1 is SGHDN and CDR2 is FVKESK in the germline V gene. The CDR3 is 14 amino acids. J was trimmed by 5 bases and V by 6 bases; bases with no gene match: 9. The CDR3 reads CASSPGTGRNEQYF. The CDR3, as DNA: TGTGCCAGCAGTCCCGGGACAGGCAGGAACGAGCAGTACTTC. The full variable domain, completed using reference TRBV14 and TRBJ2-7, is EAGVTQFPSHSVIEKGQTVTLRCDPISGHDNLYWYRRVMGKEIKFLLHFVKESKQDESGMPNNRFLAERTGGTYSTLKVQPAELEDSGVYFCASSPGTGRNEQYFGPGTRLTVT.

This clone was counted once. The chain joins TRBV5-1 to TRBJ2-3; TRBD1 is a possible D gene (6 bases). The CDR3 is 17 residues long. V lost 0 bases and J lost 1, with 15 bases in between. The V gene's germline CDR1 is SGHRS and CDR2 YFSETQ. In DNA form, the CDR3 reads TGCGCCAGCAGCTTGGAAGAACAGGGACGCCGCACAGATACGCAGTATTTT. Translating gives CASSLEEQGRRTDTQYF. Drawing the rest from reference TRBV5-1 and TRBJ2-3, the complete variable domain is KAGVTQTPRYLIKTRGQQVTLSCSPISGHRSVSWYQQTPGQGLQFLFEYFSETQRNKGNFPGRFSGRQFSNSRSEMNVSTLELGDSALYLCASSLEEQGRRTDTQYFGPGTRLTVL.

The V call is TRBV15, the J call TRBJ2-6; D not certain. Germline CDR1 and CDR2: LNHNV and YYDKDF (reference sequence). The CDR3 runs 16 residues. Trimming removed 1 base from V and 3 bases from J, with 10 bases in between. The CDR3: CATSRAVSGGANVLTF. DNA of the CDR3: TGTGCCACCAGCAGAGCCGTGAGTGGTGGGGCCAACGTCCTGACTTTC.

To note about this clone: This sample includes further DNA sequences coding for the same CDR3. This sequence joins TRBV18 and TRBJ2-2; no firm D call. The CDR3 contains 13 residues. V was shortened by 2 bases and J by 4 bases, with 5 bases between the two germline ends. The V gene's germline CDR1 is KGHSH and CDR2 LQKENI. The CDR3 region has the DNA TGTGCCAGCTCACCAACCGGCACCGGGGAGCTGTTTTTT. Protein sequence: CASSPTGTGELFF.

This chain joins TRBV5-1 and TRBJ1-5; 9 bases agree with TRBD1. V shed 3 bases and J 5 bases; nucleotides not matched to a gene: 0. The germline CDR1 and CDR2 sequences are SGHRS and YFSETQ. This CDR3 region has 13 residues. CDR3: CASSWTGDQPQHF. The CDR3 region has the DNA TGCGCCAGCAGCTGGACAGGGGATCAGCCCCAGCATTTT.

This clone was seen a few times. The chain carries TRBV15 and TRBJ1-3; tentatively, D is TRBD1 (5 bases). The germline V gene encodes CDR1 LNHNV and CDR2 YYDKDF (reference sequence). This CDR3 comprises 18 residues. Trimming took off 1 base at V and 4 bases at J, with 20 bases between the two ends. CDR3 coding DNA: TGTGCCACCAGCAGAGGGGCCCCCGTAGGGGAAACAGGAAACACCATATATTTT. Amino acid sequence: CATSRGAPVGETGNTIYF.

The gene calls are TRBV10-3 and TRBJ2-2; 14 positions match TRBD2. With 6 bases clipped from V and 4 bases from J, the junction kept 4 bases outside the gene matches. Per the germline V gene, CDR1 is ENHRY and CDR2 is SYGVKD. The CDR3 totals 16 residues. The chain's CDR3 is CAISLGTSGSTGELFF. For the CDR3, the DNA is TGTGCCATCAGCCTTGGGACTAGCGGGAGCACCGGGGAGCTGTTTTTT.

The chain joins TRBV5-8 to TRBJ1-6, with 7 bases matching TRBD1. Germline-derived CDR1 and CDR2 are SGHTS and YDEGEE. This CDR3 is 15 amino acids long. V lost 4 bases, J lost 6 bases, and 7 bases stayed unmatched. CDR3 in DNA: TGTGCCAGCAGCCGGGGACAGTTCCTTAATTCACCCCTCCACTTT. Protein sequence: CASSRGQFLNSPLHF.

The rearrangement links TRBV5-4 to TRBJ1-2, with TRBD1 matching over 7 bases. CDR3 length: 13 residues. Trimming at V came to 5 bases and at J to 2 bases, leaving 3 bases not matched to a gene. CDR1 and CDR2 from the germline V gene are SGHNT and YYREEE (reference sequence). CDR3 DNA: TGTGCCAGCAGACCGACAGGGAACTATGGCTACACCTTC. It translates to CASRPTGNYGYTF.

The chain uses TRBV7-9 and TRBJ2-2; D is ambiguous. V was shortened by 5 bases and J by 1 base, with 11 bases between the two germline ends. The CDR3 covers 15 residues. Germline CDR1 SEHNR, CDR2 FQNEAQ (reference sequence). The CDR3 loop is CASSPRLENTGELFF. CDR3 DNA sequence: TGTGCCAGCAGCCCTCGACTGGAGAACACCGGGGAGCTGTTTTTT.

In this sample, this clone turned up a few times. The chain uses TRBV5-6 and TRBJ1-2; D is possibly TRBD1 (6 bases). The V end lost 7 bases, the J end lost 4 bases, and 14 bases lay between the germline ends. This CDR3 has 13 residues. The germline V gene has CDR1 SGHDT and CDR2 YYEEEE. CDR3: CASHRTGTYGYTF. CDR3 DNA: TGTGCCAGCCACCGTACAGGGACCTATGGCTACACCTTC.

The chain recombines TRBV2 with TRBJ2-1, with 10 bases that match TRBD1. Germline values: CDR1 SNHLY, CDR2 FYNNEI. With 6 bases clipped from V and 0 bases from J, the junction kept 5 bases outside the gene matches. The CDR3 loop spans 16 amino acids. The CDR3 DNA is TGTGCCAGCAGCGAGGGACAGGGGAGCTCCTACAATGAGCAGTTCTTC. Encoded protein: CASSEGQGSSYNEQFF.

This clone appeared a single time. This chain uses TRBV28 with TRBJ1-4; 9 nucleotides line up with TRBD1. The CDR3 sequence is 16 residues long. Looked up from germline, CDR1 is MDHEN and CDR2 is SYDVKM. The J segment lost 8 bases and the V segment lost 2 bases, leaving 9 bases of the junction unmatched. The CDR3 loop reads CASSLPQTGGREKLFF. The DNA of the CDR3 is TGTGCCAGCAGTTTACCCCAGACAGGGGGGAGAGAAAAACTGTTTTTT.

V is TRBV28 and J is TRBJ1-6, with D possibly matching TRBD1 (6 bases). The germline V gene has CDR1 MDHEN and CDR2 SYDVKM. The CDR3 has 16 amino acids. The V gene lost 5 bases and the J gene lost 1 base, with 12 bases spanning the gap. CDR3 nucleotide sequence: TGTGCCAGCAGTGCTCCAGGGGATTCCTATAATTCACCCCTCCACTTT. This encodes CASSAPGDSYNSPLHF. Filled out from reference TRBV28 and TRBJ1-6, the complete variable domain reads DVKVTQSSRYLVKRTGEKVFLECVQDMDHENMFWYRQDPGLGLRLIYFSYDVKMKEKGDIPEGYSVSREKKERFSLILESASTNQTSMYLCASSAPGDSYNSPLHFGNGTRLTVT.

The chain combines TRBV7-2 with TRBJ2-5; the D is unclear. The length of the CDR3 is 12 residues. CDR1 is SGHTA, CDR2 FQGNSA, per germline. The germline V and J ends were trimmed by 2 bases and 4 bases, with 5 bases remaining between them. CDR3 region: CASSLFRETQYF. CDR3 nucleotide sequence: TGTGCCAGCAGCTTATTCCGAGAGACCCAGTACTTC.

This clone was observed once. V and J are TRBV16 and TRBJ2-6; D is uncertain. CDR3 length: 16 amino acids. Looked up from germline, CDR1 is KGHSY and CDR2 is FQNENV. V was shortened by 4 bases and J by 2 bases, with 12 bases between the two germline ends. As DNA, the CDR3 is TGTGCCAGCAGCCCAGTTGTGGGCACTGGGGCCAACGTCCTGACTTTC. Translation: CASSPVVGTGANVLTF.

Here the CDR3 reads CASSLASTDEQYF. Here the CDR3 DNA reads TGTGCCAGCAGCTTAGCGAGCACCGACGAGCAGTACTTC. The chain carries TRBV7-2 and TRBJ2-7; the D is unclear. Trimming took 0 bases from V and 5 from J, leaving 8 bases between them. Germline V gene data show CDR1 as SGHTA and CDR2 as FQGNSA. The CDR3 has 13 residues.